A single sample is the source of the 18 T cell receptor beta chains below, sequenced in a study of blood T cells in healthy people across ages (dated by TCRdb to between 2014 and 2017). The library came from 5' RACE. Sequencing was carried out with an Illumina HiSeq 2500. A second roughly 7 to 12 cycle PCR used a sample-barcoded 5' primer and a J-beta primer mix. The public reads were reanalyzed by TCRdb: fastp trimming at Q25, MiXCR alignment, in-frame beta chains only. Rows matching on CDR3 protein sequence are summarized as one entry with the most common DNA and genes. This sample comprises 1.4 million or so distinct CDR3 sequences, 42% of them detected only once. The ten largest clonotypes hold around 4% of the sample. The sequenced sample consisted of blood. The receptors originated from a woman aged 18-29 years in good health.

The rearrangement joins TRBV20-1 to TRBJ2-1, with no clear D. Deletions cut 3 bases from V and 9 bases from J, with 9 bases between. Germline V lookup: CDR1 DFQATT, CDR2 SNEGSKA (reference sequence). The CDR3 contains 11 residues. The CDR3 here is CSASPGLEQFF. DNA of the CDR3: TGCAGTGCTAGCCCCGGTCTTGAGCAGTTCTTC.

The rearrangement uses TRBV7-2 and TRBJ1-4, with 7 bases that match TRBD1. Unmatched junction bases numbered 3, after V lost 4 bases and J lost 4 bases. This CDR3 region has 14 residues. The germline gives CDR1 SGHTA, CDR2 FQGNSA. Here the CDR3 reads CASSSGQYNEKLFF. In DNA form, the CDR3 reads TGTGCCAGCAGCTCGGGACAGTATAATGAAAAACTGTTTTTT.

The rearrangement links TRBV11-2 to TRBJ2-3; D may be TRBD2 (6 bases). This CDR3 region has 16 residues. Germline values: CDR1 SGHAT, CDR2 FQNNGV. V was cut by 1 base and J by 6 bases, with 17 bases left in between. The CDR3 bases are TGTGCCAGCAGCTTAGGGGGCGGGAAAGGGCGTGATACGCAGTATTTT. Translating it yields CASSLGGGKGRDTQYF.

CDR3: CASSPRRTQSSGNTIYF. The CDR3 coding sequence is TGTGCCAGCTCACCCAGAAGGACGCAGAGCTCTGGAAACACCATATATTTT. The V gene is TRBV18, the J gene TRBJ1-3; D is undetermined. V lost 3 bases and J 0 bases, leaving 15 bases between the germline ends. There are 17 residues in the CDR3. The germline gives CDR1 KGHSH, CDR2 LQKENI.

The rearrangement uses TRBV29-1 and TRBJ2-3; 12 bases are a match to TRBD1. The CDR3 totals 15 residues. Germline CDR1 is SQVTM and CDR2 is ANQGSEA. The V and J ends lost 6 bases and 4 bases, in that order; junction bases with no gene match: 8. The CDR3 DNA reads TGCAGCGTAGAGCCGGGACAGGGGGCCCCAGATACGCAGTATTTT. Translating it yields CSVEPGQGAPDTQYF.

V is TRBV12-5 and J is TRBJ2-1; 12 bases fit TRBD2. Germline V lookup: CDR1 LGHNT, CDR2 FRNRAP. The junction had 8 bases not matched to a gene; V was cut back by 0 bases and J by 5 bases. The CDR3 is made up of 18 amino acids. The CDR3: CASGLVWLAGGSNNEQFF. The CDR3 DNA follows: TGTGCTAGTGGTTTGGTATGGCTAGCGGGAGGGTCTAACAATGAGCAGTTCTTC.

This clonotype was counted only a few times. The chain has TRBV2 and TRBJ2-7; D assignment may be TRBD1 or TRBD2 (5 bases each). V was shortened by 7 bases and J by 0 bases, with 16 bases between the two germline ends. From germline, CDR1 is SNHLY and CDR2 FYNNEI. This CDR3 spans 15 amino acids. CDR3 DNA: TGTGCCAGCAATGAGGGGCGCAGGAGCTCCTACGAGCAGTACTTC. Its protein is CASNEGRRSSYEQYF.

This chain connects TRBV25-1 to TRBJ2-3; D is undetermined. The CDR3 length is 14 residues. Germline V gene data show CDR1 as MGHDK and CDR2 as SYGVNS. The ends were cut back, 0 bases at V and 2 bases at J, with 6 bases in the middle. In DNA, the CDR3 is TGTGCCAGCAGTGAATATACCATCACAGATACGCAGTATTTT. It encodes CASSEYTITDTQYF.

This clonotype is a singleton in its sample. The CDR3 DNA reads as TGTGCCAGCAGCTCCGGGACGAGCTGCAATGAGCAGTTCTTC. Protein: CASSSGTSCNEQFF. J is TRBJ2-1 and V is TRBV6-5, with D perhaps TRBD1 or TRBD2 (5 bases each). This CDR3 has 14 amino acids. Trimming cost V 6 bases and J 6 bases, with 15 bases left between them. Germline V lookup: CDR1 MNHEY, CDR2 SVGAGI.

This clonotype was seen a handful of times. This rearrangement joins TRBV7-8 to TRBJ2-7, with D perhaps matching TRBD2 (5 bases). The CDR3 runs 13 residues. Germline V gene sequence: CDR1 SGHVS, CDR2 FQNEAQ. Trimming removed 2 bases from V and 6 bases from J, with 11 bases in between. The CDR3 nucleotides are TGTGCCAGCAGCTTAAATACGGCGGGCGAGCAGTACTTC. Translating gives CASSLNTAGEQYF.

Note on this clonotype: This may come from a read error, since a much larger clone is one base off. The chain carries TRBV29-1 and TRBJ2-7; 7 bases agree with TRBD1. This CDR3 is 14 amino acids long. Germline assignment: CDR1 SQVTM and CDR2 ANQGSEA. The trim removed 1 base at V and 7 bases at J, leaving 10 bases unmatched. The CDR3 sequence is CSVEAGQVVHEQYF. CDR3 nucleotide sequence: TGCAGCGTTGAAGCCGGACAGGTGGTCCATGAGCAGTACTTC.

The CDR3 bases are TGTGCCAGCAGTTACAGCAGGGCGGGCAGGGATGGCTACACCTTC. It codes for CASSYSRAGRDGYTF. This chain connects TRBV6-2 or TRBV6-3 to TRBJ1-2; maybe TRBD1 (5 bases). CDR3 length: 15 residues. The germline V and J ends were trimmed by 2 bases and 6 bases, with 16 bases remaining between them. In germline, CDR1 is MNHEY, CDR2 SVGEGT.

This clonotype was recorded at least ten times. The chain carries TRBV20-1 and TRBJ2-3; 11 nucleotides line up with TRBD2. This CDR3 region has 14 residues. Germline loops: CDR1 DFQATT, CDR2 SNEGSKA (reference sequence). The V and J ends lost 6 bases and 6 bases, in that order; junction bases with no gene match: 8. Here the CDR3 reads CSALTSGRSDTQYF. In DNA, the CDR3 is TGCAGTGCATTAACTAGCGGGAGATCTGATACGCAGTATTTT.

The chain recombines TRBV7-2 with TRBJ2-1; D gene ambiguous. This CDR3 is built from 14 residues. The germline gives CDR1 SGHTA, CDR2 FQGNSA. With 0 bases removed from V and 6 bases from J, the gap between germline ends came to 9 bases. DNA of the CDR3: TGTGCCAGCAGCTTAGCGCTCCAGAGCAATGAGCAGTTCTTC. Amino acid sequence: CASSLALQSNEQFF. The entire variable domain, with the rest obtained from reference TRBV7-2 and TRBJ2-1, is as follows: GAGVSQSPSNKVTEKGKDVELRCDPISGHTALYWYRQSLGQGLEFLIYFQGNSAPDKSGLPSDRFSAERTGGSVSTLTIQRTQQEDSAVYLCASSLALQSNEQFFGPGTRLTVL.

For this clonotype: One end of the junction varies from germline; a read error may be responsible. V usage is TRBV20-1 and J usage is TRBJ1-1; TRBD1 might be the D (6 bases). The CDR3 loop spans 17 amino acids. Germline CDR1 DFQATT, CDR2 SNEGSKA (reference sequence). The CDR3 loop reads CSAGDQGGYRGITEAFF. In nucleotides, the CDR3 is TGCAGTGCTGGAGATCAAGGGGGGTACCGGGGAATCACTGAAGCTTTCTTT.

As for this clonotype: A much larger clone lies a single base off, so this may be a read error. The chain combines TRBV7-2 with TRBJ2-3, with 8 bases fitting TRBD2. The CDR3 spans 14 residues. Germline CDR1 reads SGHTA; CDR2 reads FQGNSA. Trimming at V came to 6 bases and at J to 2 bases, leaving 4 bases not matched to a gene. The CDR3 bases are TGTGCCAGCAGATTCGGGGGGGTCACAGATACGCAGTATTTT. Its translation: CASRFGGVTDTQYF.

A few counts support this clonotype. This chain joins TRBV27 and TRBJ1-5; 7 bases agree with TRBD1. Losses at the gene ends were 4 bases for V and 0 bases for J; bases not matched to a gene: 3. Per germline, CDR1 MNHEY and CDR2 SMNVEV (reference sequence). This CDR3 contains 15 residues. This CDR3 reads CASSSRGGSNQPQHF. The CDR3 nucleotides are TGTGCCAGCAGTTCCAGGGGGGGTAGCAATCAGCCCCAGCATTTT.

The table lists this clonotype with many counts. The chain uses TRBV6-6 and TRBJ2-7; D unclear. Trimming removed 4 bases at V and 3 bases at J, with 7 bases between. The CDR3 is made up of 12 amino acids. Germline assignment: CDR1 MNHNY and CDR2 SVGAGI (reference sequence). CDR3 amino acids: CASSSVDYEQYF. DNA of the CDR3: TGTGCCAGCAGTTCTGTAGACTACGAGCAGTACTTC.